The 31 T cell receptor beta chains below come from one sample, sequenced in a study of cytomegalovirus exposure and HLA in healthy donors (dated by TCRdb to the late 2010s). Libraries were constructed by the immunoSEQ multiplex PCR assay. A mixture of 60 forward primers for TCR Vbeta segments and 13 reverse primers for TCR Jbeta segments was used in the multiplex PCR. In its TCRdb copy, this immuneACCESS table keeps in-frame sequences only and misses some clones. Where compared with another copy, unresolved V genes explain less than half of these, and the others have no known cause. The sample contains around 100,000 clones, 60% to 80% of them found a single time. The ten largest clones add up to over 4% of the sample. Sequencing was done on a sample of PBMCs. These receptors were taken from a man aged 45-65 years in good health and CMV-seropositive.

The gene calls are TRBV5-1 and TRBJ2-7; TRBD2 agrees at 11 bases. CDR3 length equals 18 residues. Germline values: CDR1 SGHRS, CDR2 YFSETQ. The ends lost 2 bases at V and 1 base at J; junction bases unmatched: 11. CDR3 in amino acids: CASSFPGTSGTVSYEQYF. The CDR3 DNA reads as TGCGCCAGCAGCTTTCCCGGGACTAGCGGAACGGTGTCCTACGAGCAGTACTTC. The whole variable domain, remainder taken from reference TRBV5-1 and TRBJ2-7, is KAGVTQTPRYLIKTRGQQVTLSCSPISGHRSVSWYQQTPGQGLQFLFEYFSETQRNKGNFPGRFSGRQFSNSRSEMNVSTLELGDSALYLCASSFPGTSGTVSYEQYFGPGTRLTVT.

V usage is TRBV5-1 and J usage is TRBJ2-4; weak D call: TRBD1 (5 bases). CDR1 SGHRS and CDR2 YFSETQ come from the germline V gene. Trimming took 4 bases from V and 0 from J, leaving 14 bases between them. CDR3 length equals 16 residues. The CDR3 bases are TGCGCCAGCAGCCCGACGGACACCCTAGCCAAAAACATTCAGTACTTC. Protein: CASSPTDTLAKNIQYF.

CDR3 amino acids: CASSEEVLISYNEQFF. CDR3 DNA: TGTGCCAGCAGTGAAGAGGTACTAATCTCCTACAATGAGCAGTTCTTC. J is TRBJ2-1 and V is TRBV6-1; the D is unclear. Germline V gene lookup returns CDR1 MNHNS and CDR2 SASEGT. Trimming removed 1 base at V and 0 bases at J, with 10 bases between. CDR3 length: 16 amino acids.

The chain uses TRBV30 and TRBJ1-6, with D unresolved. Trimming shortened V by 0 bases and J by 8 bases, and 11 bases separated the two germline ends. Germline CDR1 GTSNPN, CDR2 SVGIG (reference sequence). CDR3 size: 14 residues. The CDR3 nucleotides read TGTGCCTGGAGTGTAGACAATGGCGATTCACCCCTCCACTTT. This translates into CAWSVDNGDSPLHF.

The chain combines TRBV5-1 with TRBJ2-7; 7 bases are a match to TRBD2. Germline CDR1 is SGHRS and CDR2 is YFSETQ. The CDR3 length is 15 residues. With V trimmed by 2 bases and J by 2 bases, 7 bases remained unmatched. CDR3 sequence (DNA): TGCGCCAGCAGCTTCAACGAGGGAGGGCCCTACGAGCAGTACTTC. Protein sequence: CASSFNEGGPYEQYF.

The chain carries TRBV6-1 and TRBJ1-2; TRBD1 matches at 7 bases. The CDR3 runs to 13 residues. Per the germline V gene, CDR1 is MNHNS and CDR2 is SASEGT. J lost 4 bases, V lost 7 bases, and 6 bases had no gene match. CDR3 DNA: TGTGCCAGCACCACAGGGGATGTCTATGGCTACACCTTC. Residues: CASTTGDVYGYTF.

In its sample, this clone was seen a few times. This sequence joins TRBV5-1 and TRBJ2-7; 10 bases map to TRBD1. Per the germline V gene, CDR1 is SGHRS and CDR2 is YFSETQ. The J segment lost 3 bases and the V segment lost 0 bases, leaving 6 bases of the junction unmatched. The CDR3 is 16 amino acids. This CDR3 is CASSLATRDRGYEQYF. The CDR3, as DNA: TGCGCCAGCAGCTTGGCCACCCGGGACAGGGGCTACGAGCAGTACTTC.

A remark on this clone: One junction end does not reproduce the germline sequence, and a read error may be involved. The chain uses TRBV2 and TRBJ2-1, with D tentatively TRBD1 (6 bases). This CDR3 region has 11 residues. Germline-derived CDR1 and CDR2 are SNHLY and FYNNEI. Here the CDR3 reads CQTGSHNEQFF. For the CDR3, the DNA is TGCCAGACAGGCTCGCACAATGAGCAGTTCTTC.

This clone was seen more than once but under ten times. DNA of the CDR3: TGTGCCAGCAGCCCCAGCGGGTTCGGGGAGCTGTTTTTT. Protein: CASSPSGFGELFF. The gene calls are TRBV7-2 and TRBJ2-2, with D perhaps TRBD2 (6 bases). CDR1 and CDR2 from the germline V gene are SGHTA and FQGNSA. The CDR3 spans 13 residues. Between the trimmed V and J ends, which lost 5 bases and 7 bases, there was a span of 11 bases.

This chain uses TRBV19 with TRBJ2-1, with 9 bases aligning to TRBD1. Germline CDR1 is LNHDA and CDR2 is SQIVND (reference sequence). The V and J ends lost 6 bases and 4 bases, in that order; junction bases with no gene match: 13. CDR3 length: 17 amino acids. This CDR3 is CASRPRTGGINYNEQFF. As DNA, the CDR3 is TGTGCCAGTAGACCCAGAACAGGGGGCATTAATTACAATGAGCAGTTCTTC.

The chain employs TRBV7-2 and TRBJ2-2; 9 nucleotides agree with TRBD2. Germline V gene lookup returns CDR1 SGHTA and CDR2 FQGNSA. V dropped 5 bases and J dropped 8; count of bases not matched to a gene: 9. CDR3 length: 15 amino acids. The CDR3 nucleotides are TGTGCCAGCAGCGCCCAACTAGCGGGCTCGGGGGAGCTGTTTTTT. Its protein product is CASSAQLAGSGELFF. Full variable domain (rest looked up from reference TRBV7-2 and TRBJ2-2): GAGVSQSPSNKVTEKGKDVELRCDPISGHTALYWYRQSLGQGLEFLIYFQGNSAPDKSGLPSDRFSAERTGGSVSTLTIQRTQQEDSAVYLCASSAQLAGSGELFFGEGSRLTVL.

V and J are TRBV27 and TRBJ1-6; D not certain. CDR1 and CDR2 (germline): MNHEY, SMNVEV (reference sequence). The V gene lost 4 bases and the J gene lost 4 bases, with 14 bases spanning the gap. The CDR3 has 16 residues. The CDR3 loop is CASSSRRTTYNSPLHF. As DNA, the CDR3 is TGTGCCAGCAGTTCACGCCGGACTACTTATAATTCACCCCTCCACTTT.

The chain recombines TRBV10-3 with TRBJ2-5; weak D call: TRBD1 (6 bases). Germline V CDR1 and CDR2: ENHRY, SYGVKD. This CDR3 region has 14 residues. The V end lost 5 bases, the J end lost 2 bases, and 12 bases lay between the germline ends. The CDR3: CAISRDRQQETQYF. DNA for the CDR3: TGTGCCATCAGTAGAGACAGGCAGCAAGAGACCCAGTACTTC.

V usage is TRBV5-1 and J usage is TRBJ2-1; D remains ambiguous. Trimming stripped 3 bases from V and 2 bases from J, with 12 bases between. The germline V gene has CDR1 SGHRS and CDR2 YFSETQ. The CDR3 totals 15 residues. The CDR3 is CASSSSYGAYNEQFF. Written as DNA, the CDR3 is TGCGCCAGCAGCTCCTCCTACGGAGCCTACAATGAGCAGTTCTTC.

This clone is a singleton in its sample. The chain recombines TRBV2 with TRBJ2-5; tentative D call: TRBD2 (5 bases). Per germline, CDR1 SNHLY and CDR2 FYNNEI. CDR3 length: 12 amino acids. V lost 7 bases to trimming and J lost 0 bases, with 6 bases between them. Written as DNA, the CDR3 is TGTGCCAGCAAAGCGGACCAAGAGACCCAGTACTTC. This codes for CASKADQETQYF.

This clone was detected only a few times. CDR3 nucleotides: TGTGCCAGTAGTATCCTGGCGGGGCTAGCCAAAAACATTCAGTACTTC. Its protein product is CASSILAGLAKNIQYF. V and J are TRBV19 and TRBJ2-4; the D gene is possibly TRBD2 (6 bases). Germline V gene data show CDR1 as LNHDA and CDR2 as SQIVND (reference sequence). Trimming removed 3 bases from V and 0 bases from J, with 12 bases in between. The CDR3 contains 16 residues.

The chain employs TRBV15 and TRBJ2-1; TRBD1 matches at 8 bases. The trim removed 3 bases at V and 2 bases at J, leaving 3 bases unmatched. The CDR3 consists of 15 residues. The germline CDR1 and CDR2 sequences are LNHNV and YYDKDF (reference sequence). The CDR3 loop reads CATSRDRVPYNEQFF. The CDR3 nucleotides are TGTGCCACCAGCAGGGACAGGGTGCCCTACAATGAGCAGTTCTTC.

V gene TRBV4-3 combines with J gene TRBJ2-4; D unresolved. This CDR3 is built from 15 residues. The germline V and J ends were trimmed by 1 base and 5 bases, with 12 bases remaining between them. Germline assignment: CDR1 LGHNA and CDR2 YSLEER. CDR3 protein: CASSQGAYTENIQYF. Written as DNA, the CDR3 is TGCGCCAGCAGCCAAGGGGCCTACACCGAAAACATTCAGTACTTC.

This chain joins TRBV19 and TRBJ2-1, with unresolved D. V gave up 7 bases and J gave up 3 bases, with 4 bases separating them. Germline V lookup: CDR1 LNHDA, CDR2 SQIVND (reference sequence). The CDR3 extends over 11 amino acids. The CDR3 DNA follows: TGTGCCAGTACATTCTACAATGAGCAGTTCTTC. This encodes CASTFYNEQFF.

The chain has TRBV7-8 and TRBJ2-3, with 11 positions matching TRBD2. This CDR3 contains 21 residues. With V trimmed by 5 bases and J by 1 base, 20 bases remained unmatched. Germline CDR1 and CDR2: SGHVS and FQNEAQ. The CDR3 loop is CASSRGLWSSGRAGGTDTQYF. In DNA form, the CDR3 reads TGTGCCAGCAGCCGCGGGCTTTGGAGTAGCGGGAGGGCCGGGGGCACAGATACGCAGTATTTT.

The J gene is TRBJ2-7, the V gene TRBV9, with 10 bases matching TRBD1. V trimming: 2 bases; J trimming: 7 bases; junction bases outside the gene matches: 12. CDR1 and CDR2 from the germline V gene are SGDLS and YYNGEE. The CDR3 has 16 residues. CDR3 protein: CASSVGGTGVTFEQYF. The CDR3 bases are TGTGCCAGCAGCGTCGGAGGGACAGGGGTGACCTTTGAGCAGTACTTC.

The chain has TRBV28 and TRBJ2-2; 7 bases line up with TRBD1. The ends lost 2 bases at V and 4 bases at J; junction bases unmatched: 4. This CDR3 region has 15 residues. Germline V CDR1 and CDR2: MDHEN, SYDVKM. In DNA form, the CDR3 reads TGTGCCAGCAGTTTAAGTACAGGGGCCACCGGGGAGCTGTTTTTT. This sequence encodes CASSLSTGATGELFF.

This sequence joins TRBV19 and TRBJ2-6; TRBD1 matches at 7 bases. CDR1 is LNHDA and CDR2 is SQIVND in the germline V gene (reference sequence). J was trimmed by 0 bases and V by 10 bases; bases with no gene match: 12. The CDR3 spans 17 residues. The CDR3 loop is CATMGRGTLSGANVLTF. DNA for the CDR3: TGTGCCACCATGGGCAGGGGGACCCTCTCTGGGGCCAACGTCCTGACTTTC.

This clone has more than one count but fewer than ten. The chain links TRBV5-1 to TRBJ2-7; a possible D gene is TRBD2 (6 bases). The CDR3 totals 13 residues. Trimming left V 5 bases short and J 2 bases short, with 11 bases between. Germline V CDR1 and CDR2: SGHRS, YFSETQ. CDR3 loop: CASSLAVTYEQYF. The CDR3 bases are TGCGCCAGCAGTTTAGCGGTGACCTACGAGCAGTACTTC. Filled out from reference TRBV5-1 and TRBJ2-7, the complete variable domain reads KAGVTQTPRYLIKTRGQQVTLSCSPISGHRSVSWYQQTPGQGLQFLFEYFSETQRNKGNFPGRFSGRQFSNSRSEMNVSTLELGDSALYLCASSLAVTYEQYFGPGTRLTVT.

The chain recombines TRBV19 with TRBJ2-3, with 9 bases identical to TRBD2. Germline V gene data show CDR1 as LNHDA and CDR2 as SQIVND (reference sequence). The CDR3 consists of 17 residues. With V trimmed by 9 bases and J by 2 bases, 15 bases remained unmatched. CDR3 bases: TGTGCCAGCGGACTAGCGAGAGCGCCCCTTTCCACAGATACGCAGTATTTT. It encodes CASGLARAPLSTDTQYF.

V is TRBV29-1 and J is TRBJ2-2; 12 positions agree with TRBD2. CDR1 and CDR2 (germline): SQVTM, ANQGSEA. Unmatched junction bases numbered 13, after V lost 7 bases and J lost 4 bases. The CDR3 runs to 17 residues. CDR3 sequence: CSALPSGRALGTGELFF. The CDR3 DNA reads TGCAGCGCCTTACCTAGCGGGAGGGCCTTGGGCACCGGGGAGCTGTTTTTT.

This clone occurred once. J is TRBJ1-1 and V is TRBV25-1, with 7 bases fitting TRBD1. V shed 2 bases and J 0 bases; nucleotides not matched to a gene: 12. Germline loops: CDR1 MGHDK, CDR2 SYGVNS. The CDR3 has 18 residues. The CDR3 DNA is TGTGCCAGCAGTGAAAGGGGTCAGGGGGTGGGAATGAACACTGAAGCTTTCTTT. Protein sequence: CASSERGQGVGMNTEAFF.

Turning to this clone: A read error may produce the germline difference seen at one junction end. V usage is TRBV6-5 and J usage is TRBJ2-1; no reliable D call. The V gene's germline CDR1 is MNHEY and CDR2 SVGAGI. CDR3 length equals 16 residues. The DNA for the CDR3 is TGTGCCAGCAGTTACCGTACTGTGAGCTCCTACAGTGAGCAGTTCTTC. This translates into CASSYRTVSSYSEQFF.

This clone was detected only once. This rearrangement joins TRBV2 to TRBJ2-5, with D maybe TRBD1 (5 bases). Trimming took 2 bases from V and 5 from J, leaving 15 bases between them. In germline, CDR1 is SNHLY, CDR2 FYNNEI. This CDR3 region has 15 residues. Here the CDR3 DNA reads TGTGCCAGCAGTGAACAGCCTCCGAAGGGGGAGACCCAGTACTTC. It specifies CASSEQPPKGETQYF.

The chain carries TRBV28 and TRBJ1-5; 10 bases match TRBD1. The CDR3 consists of 16 residues. The germline V gene encodes CDR1 MDHEN and CDR2 SYDVKM. V trimming: 4 bases; J trimming: 6 bases; junction bases outside the gene matches: 9. As DNA, the CDR3 is TGTGCCAGCAGTTCCATAGACAGGGGGCGAAGTCAGCCCCAGCATTTT. The encoded protein is CASSSIDRGRSQPQHF.

The genes are TRBV7-9 and TRBJ2-7; TRBD2 aligns across 8 bases. Germline V lookup: CDR1 SEHNR, CDR2 FQNEAQ (reference sequence). Trimming at V came to 5 bases and at J to 6 bases, leaving 9 bases not matched to a gene. The CDR3 covers 14 residues. As DNA, the CDR3 is TGTGCCAGCAGCAGCCTTGGGAGCGGGAGCGAGCAGTACTTC. It yields the protein CASSSLGSGSEQYF.